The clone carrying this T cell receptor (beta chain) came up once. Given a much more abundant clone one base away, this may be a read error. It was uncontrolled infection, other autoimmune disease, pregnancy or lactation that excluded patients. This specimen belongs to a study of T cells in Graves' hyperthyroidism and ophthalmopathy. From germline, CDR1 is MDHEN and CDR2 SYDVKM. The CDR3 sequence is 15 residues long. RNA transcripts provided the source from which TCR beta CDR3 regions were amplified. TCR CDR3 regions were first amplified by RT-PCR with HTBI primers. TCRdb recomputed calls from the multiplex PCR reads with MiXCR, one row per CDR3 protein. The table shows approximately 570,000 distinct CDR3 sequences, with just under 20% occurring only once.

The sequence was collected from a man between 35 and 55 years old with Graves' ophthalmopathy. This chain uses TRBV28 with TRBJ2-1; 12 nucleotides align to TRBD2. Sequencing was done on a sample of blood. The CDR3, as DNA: TGTGCCAGCAACCTTCTAGCGGGAGGGTACAATGAGCGGTTCTTC. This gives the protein CASNLLAGGYNERFF.